The rows below give T cell receptor beta chains drawn from one sample of a study of blood T cell repertoires in COVID-19. Produced via immunoSEQ multiplex PCR; TCRdb's table is partial and in-frame only. The sample carries over 30,000 clones, 90% recorded once. The specimen was peripheral blood. Receptor source: a man between 65 and 85 years old with acute or convalescent COVID-19. Both conserved end residues are part of each CDR3.

CDR3 length,V gene,CDR3 protein
16,TRBV5-1,CASSFGPGAETGELFF
14,TRBV10-3,CAISAADREETQYF
15,TRBV9,CASSRDRALGNIQYF
15,TRBV19,CASSKSEQPYNEQFF
15,TRBV19,CASSIGASSNSPLHF
12,TRBV6-6,CASSPRVDTQYF
13,TRBV28,CASSLFPGTEAFF
13,TRBV12-3/TRBV12-4,CASSPGTVGGYTF
13,TRBV19,CASKGTGWNEQFF
12,TRBV6-5,CACRTGGETQYF
16,TRBV9,CASSPRGSYSGNTIYF
12,TRBV29-1,CSAGDGVYEQYF
15,TRBV5-1,CASSLVATEGAEAFF
13,TRBV2,CASSEGTGYGYTF
14,TRBV4-1,CASSQGDRGTEAFF
16,TRBV4-3,CASSQDRDSGANVLTF
15,TRBV5-6,CASSSEQGSSYEQYF
14,TRBV27,CASSLSGAPNEQFF
11,TRBV7-2,CASSFGGTQYF
14,TRBV18,CASSPGVSGNTIYF
14,TRBV21-1,CASSTRDREAEAFF
12,TRBV29-1,CSVPGQYDEQYF
16,TRBV7-2,CASSPRLAGLGGELFF
13,TRBV27,CASSLTGVYGYTF
13,TRBV11-2,CASSPGQAQTIYF
15,TRBV2,CASALSWGGPGELFF
15,TRBV6-5,CASSYSNRGDYGYTF
13,TRBV12-3/TRBV12-4,CASSDSGNQPQHF
14,TRBV2,CASRVQVINTEAFF
13,TRBV29-1,CSAGGRGNTEAFF
15,TRBV5-1,CASSLAPGAFYEQYF
15,TRBV10-3,CAITSGLAGADTQYF
16,TRBV9,CASSPMGQANFYEQYF
15,TRBV7-2,CASSPSKAGGYEQYF
14,TRBV9,CASSPTSRESPLHF
14,TRBV6-2/TRBV6-3,CASSWTSGTGELFF
15,TRBV5-6,CASSLGTSGYNEQFF
14,TRBV28,CASSLDSGRDTQYF
15,TRBV6-5,CASDLGRSGTGELFF
17,TRBV7-3,CASSLRESAGGYNEQFF
13,TRBV5-5,CASHRGEDSPLHF
16,TRBV9,CASSVGGELMLSEQFF